Listed here are 25 T cell receptor beta chains from one sample, sequenced in a study of blood T cell repertoires in COVID-19. The protocol was immunoSEQ multiplex PCR, while the TCRdb copy is restricted to in-frame clones and leaves out a portion. This table holds roughly 120,000 clones, around 85% found once. The sample consisted of peripheral blood. All receptors come from a woman at least 80 years old with COVID-19, enrolled during active disease.

This chain joins TRBV6-6 and TRBJ1-3; D possibly corresponds to TRBD1 (5 bases). From germline, CDR1 is MNHNY and CDR2 SVGAGI (reference sequence). CDR3 length: 16 amino acids. V was cut by 4 bases and J by 0 bases, with 13 bases left in between. The CDR3 is CASSLGDSYSGNTIYF. CDR3 nucleotides: TGTGCCAGCAGTTTAGGCGACAGCTACTCTGGAAACACCATATATTTT.

The chain employs TRBV4-3 and TRBJ1-2; D is uncertain. The CDR3 has 16 residues. Germline assignment: CDR1 LGHNA and CDR2 YSLEER. The V gene lost 0 bases and the J gene lost 1 base, with 12 bases spanning the gap. The CDR3 is CASSQDTGFINYGYTF. CDR3 coding DNA: TGCGCCAGCAGCCAAGATACCGGGTTTATTAACTATGGCTACACCTTC.

The DNA of the CDR3 is TGTGCCAGCAGCCTGGGACAGGGGTCATTTTATGGCTACACCTTC. Its translation: CASSLGQGSFYGYTF. The chain has TRBV7-2 and TRBJ1-2, with TRBD1 matching 10 bases. The CDR3 has 15 residues. CDR1 is SGHTA, CDR2 FQGNSA, per germline. J was trimmed by 5 bases and V by 5 bases; bases with no gene match: 8.

This clone was seen more than once but under ten times. The genes are TRBV11-3 and TRBJ1-1; D gene unclear. The V end was cut by 2 bases, the J end by 4 bases, with 8 bases between. The length of the CDR3 is 13 residues. CDR1 and CDR2 from the germline V gene are SGHNT and YENEEA. This CDR3 reads CASSLQLSTEAFF. For the CDR3, the DNA is TGTGCCAGCAGCTTACAGTTATCCACTGAAGCTTTCTTT.

The chain carries TRBV5-1 and TRBJ2-5; 13 positions match TRBD2. The CDR3 length is 15 residues. Germline V gene sequence: CDR1 SGHRS, CDR2 YFSETQ. Trimming took 3 bases from V and 4 from J; bases not matched to a gene: 3. CDR3 sequence: CASSSGTSGIETQYF. DNA of the CDR3: TGCGCCAGCAGCTCAGGGACTAGCGGGATAGAGACCCAGTACTTC.

This clone was observed a handful of times. V usage is TRBV19 and J usage is TRBJ1-5; 7 nucleotides match TRBD1. The CDR3 length is 13 residues. Trimming took 6 bases from V and 6 from J; bases not matched to a gene: 5. Per the germline V gene, CDR1 is LNHDA and CDR2 is SQIVND (reference sequence). The CDR3 protein is CASRTTGAQPQHF. DNA of the CDR3: TGTGCCAGTAGGACTACAGGGGCTCAGCCCCAGCATTTT.

The V gene is TRBV7-9, the J gene TRBJ1-4; possible D gene TRBD1, 6 bases. V was shortened by 2 bases and J by 5 bases, with 12 bases between the two germline ends. Looked up from germline, CDR1 is SEHNR and CDR2 is FQNEAQ (reference sequence). CDR3 size: 15 residues. Here the CDR3 reads CASSLPTGSNEKLFF. The CDR3 nucleotides read TGTGCCAGCAGCTTACCCACAGGGTCCAATGAAAAACTGTTTTTT.

V is TRBV5-1 and J is TRBJ2-3; a weak D match, TRBD2 (5 bases). CDR1 is SGHRS and CDR2 is YFSETQ in the germline V gene. Trimming left V 2 bases short and J 2 bases short, with 15 bases between. The CDR3 is 16 amino acids. The CDR3, as DNA: TGCGCCAGCAGCTTCATCGCGCGGCTAGCCACAGATACGCAGTATTTT. Translated, it gives CASSFIARLATDTQYF.

The chain recombines TRBV18 with TRBJ1-1; D is uncertain. Germline V CDR1 and CDR2: KGHSH, LQKENI. The CDR3 extends over 14 amino acids. Trimming took off 2 bases at V and 2 bases at J, with 9 bases between the two ends. CDR3 amino acids: CASSPITLNTEAFF. The CDR3 nucleotides are TGTGCCAGCTCACCAATTACTCTTAACACTGAAGCTTTCTTT. Complete variable domain (other parts from reference TRBV18 and TRBJ1-1): NAGVMQNPRHLVRRRGQEARLRCSPMKGHSHVYWYRQLPEEGLKFMVYLQKENIIDESGMPKERFSAEFPKEGPSILRIQQVVRGDSAAYFCASSPITLNTEAFFGQGTRLTVV.

This clone was observed a single time. The CDR3: CASSFGGSSYNEQFF. CDR3 bases: TGTGCCAGCAGTTTTGGCGGGAGCTCCTACAATGAGCAGTTCTTC. The rearrangement joins TRBV27 to TRBJ2-1, with 7 bases lining up with TRBD2. In germline, CDR1 is MNHEY, CDR2 SMNVEV (reference sequence). The V gene end was trimmed by 3 bases and the J gene end by 0 bases; junction bases not matched to a gene: 2. The CDR3 extends over 15 amino acids.

This clone occurred a few times. The rearrangement links TRBV6-2 or TRBV6-3 to TRBJ1-1, with 8 bases lining up with TRBD1. CDR1 MNHEY and CDR2 SVGEGT come from the germline V gene. This CDR3 region has 13 residues. V gave up 5 bases and J gave up 5 bases; unmatched junction bases: 4. The chain's CDR3 is CASSDRGWTEAFF. The CDR3 DNA follows: TGTGCCAGCAGTGACAGGGGTTGGACTGAAGCTTTCTTT.

This sequence joins TRBV3-1 (or the pseudogene TRBV3-2) and TRBJ1-2; 10 bases agree with TRBD1. The CDR3 has 14 amino acids. V lost 2 bases to trimming and J lost 6 bases; unmatched junction nucleotides: 3. Germline V lookup: CDR1 LGHDT, CDR2 YNNKEL (reference sequence). CDR3 residues: CASSQPTGGHGYTF. The CDR3 coding sequence is TGTGCCAGCAGCCAACCGACAGGGGGCCATGGCTACACCTTC.

This sequence joins TRBV6-5 and TRBJ1-4; TRBD1 aligns across 10 bases. In germline, CDR1 is MNHEY, CDR2 SVGAGI. J gave up 8 bases and V 6 bases, and 6 bases lay outside the gene matches. The CDR3 spans 14 residues. CDR3 sequence: CASRLGTGVEKLFF. The CDR3 nucleotides read TGTGCCAGCAGGCTCGGGACAGGGGTGGAAAAACTGTTTTTT.

This clone has only a few counts. DNA for the CDR3: TGTGCCAGCAGCGTCGGAACAGGGATCACCGGGGAGCTGTTTTTT. Translation: CASSVGTGITGELFF. The gene calls are TRBV5-6 and TRBJ2-2; TRBD1 is a possible D gene (6 bases). V lost 4 bases and J lost 4, with 14 bases in between. CDR3 length: 15 residues. The V gene's germline CDR1 is SGHDT and CDR2 YYEEEE.

V usage is TRBV12-3 or TRBV12-4 and J usage is TRBJ2-7, with D perhaps matching TRBD2 (5 bases). The CDR3 sequence is 12 residues long. The ends were cut back, 6 bases at V and 0 bases at J, with 6 bases in the middle. CDR3 residues: CASRGSSYEQYF. In DNA form, the CDR3 reads TGTGCCAGCAGAGGGAGCTCCTACGAGCAGTACTTC.

This clone has only a few counts. V and J are TRBV6-5 and TRBJ1-1; tentatively, D is TRBD1 (6 bases). V dropped 2 bases and J dropped 12 bases, with 19 bases sitting between them. CDR3 size: 14 residues. CDR1 and CDR2 (germline): MNHEY, SVGAGI. The CDR3 DNA reads TGTGCCAGCAGTTACGATCAGGGGTCAGGAGCACCTTTCTTT. Protein: CASSYDQGSGAPFF.

The chain carries TRBV5-4 and TRBJ2-5; tentatively, D is TRBD1 (6 bases). The CDR3 contains 14 residues. Germline V gene data show CDR1 as SGHNT and CDR2 as YYREEE (reference sequence). V was clipped by 4 bases and J by 1 base, with 11 bases between them. This CDR3 reads CASSNQGFQETQYF. CDR3 coding DNA: TGTGCCAGCAGCAACCAGGGGTTCCAAGAGACCCAGTACTTC.

The V and J genes are TRBV5-4 and TRBJ2-2; 8 nucleotides agree with TRBD2. The CDR3 consists of 18 residues. Germline V gene lookup returns CDR1 SGHNT and CDR2 YYREEE (reference sequence). V lost 3 bases, J lost 4 bases, and 14 bases stayed unmatched. CDR3 sequence reads: CASSSSKGSRGGTGELFF. In DNA, the CDR3 is TGTGCCAGCAGCTCCTCAAAAGGCTCCCGGGGGGGCACCGGGGAGCTGTTTTTT.

The CDR3 DNA follows: TGTGCCAGCAGTTACTGGGGGGATGAAGCTTTCTTT. Translated, it gives CASSYWGDEAFF. This sequence joins TRBV6-2 or TRBV6-3 and TRBJ1-1; possibly TRBD1 for D (5 bases). Between the trimmed V and J ends, which lost 1 base and 7 bases, there was a span of 7 bases. Germline CDR1 reads MNHEY; CDR2 reads SVGEGT. This CDR3 spans 12 amino acids.

The chain recombines TRBV28 with TRBJ1-4; TRBD1 matches 7 bases. CDR3 length: 13 amino acids. The V and J ends lost 10 bases and 8 bases, in that order; junction bases with no gene match: 10. Germline CDR1 and CDR2: MDHEN and SYDVKM. The CDR3 region is CATRGQSGEKLFF. CDR3 nucleotides: TGTGCCACGCGGGGACAGTCGGGAGAAAAACTGTTTTTT.

The genes are TRBV12-3 or TRBV12-4 and TRBJ1-1; no clear D. The CDR3 is made up of 13 amino acids. V gave up 5 bases and J gave up 4 bases, with 11 bases separating them. This chain's CDR3 is CASSPTTSTEAFF. Written as DNA, the CDR3 is TGTGCCAGCAGTCCGACAACGTCCACTGAAGCTTTCTTT.

J is TRBJ1-6 and V is TRBV12-3 or TRBV12-4; no clear D gene. The CDR3 is 12 amino acids. Trimming removed 1 base from V and 9 bases from J, with 4 bases in between. CDR3 loop: CASSLGSSPLHF. DNA for the CDR3: TGTGCCAGCAGTTTAGGCAGTTCACCCCTCCACTTT.

The gene calls are TRBV29-1 and TRBJ2-3, with unresolved D. Trimming took 3 bases from V and 3 from J, leaving 10 bases between them. The germline V gene encodes CDR1 SQVTM and CDR2 ANQGSEA. This CDR3 region has 13 residues. In DNA form, the CDR3 reads TGCAGCGTTGAGGCTAGTTTGACAGATACGCAGTATTTT. It specifies CSVEASLTDTQYF.

The chain links TRBV4-2 to TRBJ1-1, with D possibly matching TRBD1 (5 bases). The CDR3 has 14 residues. CDR1 LGHNA and CDR2 YNFKEQ come from the germline V gene. V was cut by 2 bases and J by 1 base, with 8 bases left in between. The CDR3 is CASSQMDTNTEAFF. Here the CDR3 DNA reads TGTGCCAGCAGCCAAATGGACACGAACACTGAAGCTTTCTTT.

There are a few counts of this clone. Written as DNA, the CDR3 is TGTGCCAGCAGCTTAGAATCAGGGAAAGTCTCCTACGAGCAGTACTTC. It codes for CASSLESGKVSYEQYF. This chain links TRBV7-2 with TRBJ2-7, with D possibly matching TRBD1 (5 bases). The length of the CDR3 is 16 residues. Germline loops: CDR1 SGHTA, CDR2 FQGNSA. V was cut by 1 base and J by 0 bases, with 13 bases left in between.